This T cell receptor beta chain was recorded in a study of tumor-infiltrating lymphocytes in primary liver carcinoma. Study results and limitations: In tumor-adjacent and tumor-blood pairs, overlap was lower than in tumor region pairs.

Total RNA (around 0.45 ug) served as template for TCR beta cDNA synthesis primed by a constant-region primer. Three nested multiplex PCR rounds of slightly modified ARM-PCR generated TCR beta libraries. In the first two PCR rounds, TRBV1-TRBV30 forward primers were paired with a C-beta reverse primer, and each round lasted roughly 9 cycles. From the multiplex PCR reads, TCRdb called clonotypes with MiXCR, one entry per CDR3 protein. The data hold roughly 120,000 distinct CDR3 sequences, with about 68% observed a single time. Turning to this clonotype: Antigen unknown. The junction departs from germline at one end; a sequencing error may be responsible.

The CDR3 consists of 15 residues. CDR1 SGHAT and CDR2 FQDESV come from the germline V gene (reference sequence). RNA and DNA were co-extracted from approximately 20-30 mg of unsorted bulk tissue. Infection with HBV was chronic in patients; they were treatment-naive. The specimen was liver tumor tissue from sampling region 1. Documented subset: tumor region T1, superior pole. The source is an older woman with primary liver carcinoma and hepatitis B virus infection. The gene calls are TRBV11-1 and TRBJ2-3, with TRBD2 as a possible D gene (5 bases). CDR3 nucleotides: TGTGCCAGCAGCTTCCATAGAGGAGGCACAGATACACAGTATTTT. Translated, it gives CASSFHRGGTDTQYF.